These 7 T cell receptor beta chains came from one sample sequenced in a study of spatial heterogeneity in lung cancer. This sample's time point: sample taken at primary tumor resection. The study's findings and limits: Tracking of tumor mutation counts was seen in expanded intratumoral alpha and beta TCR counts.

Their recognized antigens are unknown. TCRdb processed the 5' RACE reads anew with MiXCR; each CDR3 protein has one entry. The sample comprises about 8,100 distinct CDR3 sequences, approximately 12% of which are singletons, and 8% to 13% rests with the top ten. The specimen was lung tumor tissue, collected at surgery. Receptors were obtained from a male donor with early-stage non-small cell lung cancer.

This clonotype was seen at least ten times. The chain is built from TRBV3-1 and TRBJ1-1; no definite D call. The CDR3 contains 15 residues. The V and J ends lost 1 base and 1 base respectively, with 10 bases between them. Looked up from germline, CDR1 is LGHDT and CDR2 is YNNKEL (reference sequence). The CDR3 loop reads CASSQALGWNTEAFF. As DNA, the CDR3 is TGTGCCAGCAGCCAAGCTTTGGGATGGAACACTGAAGCTTTCTTT.

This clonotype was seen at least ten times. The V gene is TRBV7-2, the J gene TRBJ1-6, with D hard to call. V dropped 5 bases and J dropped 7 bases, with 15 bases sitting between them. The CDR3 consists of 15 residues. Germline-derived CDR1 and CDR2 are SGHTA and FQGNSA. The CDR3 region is CASSLSTGRNSPLHF. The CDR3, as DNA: TGTGCCAGCAGCCTCAGTACGGGTCGGAATTCACCCCTCCACTTT.

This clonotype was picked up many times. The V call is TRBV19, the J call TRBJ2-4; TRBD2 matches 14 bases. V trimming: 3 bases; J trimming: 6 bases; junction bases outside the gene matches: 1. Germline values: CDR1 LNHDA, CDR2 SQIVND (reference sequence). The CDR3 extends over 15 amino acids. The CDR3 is CASSIGTSGRNIQYF. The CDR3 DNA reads TGTGCCAGTAGTATTGGGACTAGCGGGAGAAACATTCAGTACTTC.

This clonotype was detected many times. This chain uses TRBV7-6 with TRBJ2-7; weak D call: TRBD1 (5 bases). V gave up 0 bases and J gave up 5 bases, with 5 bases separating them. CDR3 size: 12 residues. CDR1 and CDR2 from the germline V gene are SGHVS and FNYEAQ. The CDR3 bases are TGTGCCAGCAGCTTAGCGGACAACGAGCAGTACTTC. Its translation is CASSLADNEQYF.

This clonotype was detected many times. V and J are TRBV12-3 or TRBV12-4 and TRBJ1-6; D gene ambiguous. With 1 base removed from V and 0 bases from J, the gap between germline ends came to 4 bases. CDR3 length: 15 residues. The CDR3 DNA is TGTGCCAGCAGTTTAGGAAGCTCCTATAATTCACCCCTCCACTTT. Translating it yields CASSLGSSYNSPLHF.

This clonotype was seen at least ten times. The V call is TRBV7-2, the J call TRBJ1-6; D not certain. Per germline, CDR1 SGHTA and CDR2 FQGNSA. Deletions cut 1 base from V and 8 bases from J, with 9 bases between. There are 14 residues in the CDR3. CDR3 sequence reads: CASSLEGSYSPLHF. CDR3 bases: TGTGCCAGCAGCTTAGAGGGCAGTTATTCACCCCTCCACTTT.

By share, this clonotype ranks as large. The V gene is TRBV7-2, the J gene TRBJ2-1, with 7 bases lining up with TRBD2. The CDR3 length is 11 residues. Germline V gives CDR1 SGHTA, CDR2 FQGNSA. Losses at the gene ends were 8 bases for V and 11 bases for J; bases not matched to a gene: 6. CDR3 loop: CASGEGWKQFF. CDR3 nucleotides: TGTGCCAGCGGGGAGGGTTGGAAGCAGTTCTTC.